A single sample is the source of the 28 T cell receptor beta chains below, sequenced in a study of spatial heterogeneity in lung cancer. Via MiXCR, TCRdb re-called the 5' RACE reads, giving one row per CDR3 protein. There are 70,000 to 90,000 distinct CDR3 sequences in the sample; roughly 15% occur only once, and roughly 7% lies in the top ten. Time point described: sample taken at primary tumor resection. TCRs were sequenced from unsorted whole RNA of tumor, nontumor lung or PBMC. The input for sequencing was PBMCs, taken at surgery. The receptors originated from a male donor with early-stage non-small cell lung cancer.

V is TRBV24-1 and J is TRBJ2-5; the D gene is possibly TRBD1 (6 bases). Germline CDR1 reads KGHDR; CDR2 reads SFDVKD. The CDR3 loop spans 14 amino acids. V lost 4 bases, J lost 1 base, and 9 bases lay in between. CDR3 sequence reads: CATSEPRGQETQYF. The CDR3 DNA is TGTGCCACCAGTGAACCCAGGGGCCAAGAGACCCAGTACTTC.

This clonotype was picked up many times. This chain joins TRBV7-2 and TRBJ2-1, with a possible D match to TRBD2 (6 bases). The CDR3 is 14 residues long. V lost 7 bases and J lost 4, with 14 bases in between. Per the germline V gene, CDR1 is SGHTA and CDR2 is FQGNSA. In nucleotides, the CDR3 is TGTGCCAGCACACCCTCTAGCGCGTACAATGAGCAGTTCTTC. Translating it yields CASTPSSAYNEQFF.

This chain uses TRBV10-2 with TRBJ2-7; either TRBD1 or TRBD2 may fit D (5 bases each). The CDR3 runs 13 residues. Trimming cost V 8 bases and J 3 bases, with 14 bases left between them. Germline V gene data show CDR1 as WSHSY and CDR2 as SAAADI. The CDR3 sequence: CASRGTASYEQYF. The CDR3 DNA reads TGCGCCAGCCGTGGGACGGCTAGCTACGAGCAGTACTTC.

At least ten counts were recorded for this clonotype. J is TRBJ2-1 and V is TRBV20-1; 7 bases are a match to TRBD2. V dropped 3 bases and J dropped 0; count of bases not matched to a gene: 2. The CDR3 contains 14 residues. Germline V gives CDR1 DFQATT, CDR2 SNEGSKA (reference sequence). The CDR3 sequence is CSASGGSSYNEQFF. CDR3 coding DNA: TGCAGTGCTAGCGGGGGGAGCTCCTACAATGAGCAGTTCTTC.

This clonotype has ten or more counts. This chain uses TRBV5-1 with TRBJ2-7; D is possibly TRBD2 (6 bases). This CDR3 is 13 amino acids long. Germline-derived CDR1 and CDR2 are SGHRS and YFSETQ. Trimming pared 4 bases from V and 4 bases from J, leaving 12 bases between. In DNA form, the CDR3 reads TGCGCCAGCAGCCCCGGTGGGGGGTACGAGCAGTACTTC. Protein: CASSPGGGYEQYF.

CDR3 sequence (DNA): TGTGCCAGCAGTGATAACAGGGGGTACACTGAAGCTTTCTTT. Translation gives CASSDNRGYTEAFF. This chain joins TRBV6-1 and TRBJ1-1; 8 positions agree with TRBD1. CDR1 and CDR2 from the germline V gene are MNHNS and SASEGT. The V segment lost 3 bases and the J segment 3 bases; nucleotides outside the gene matches: 3. The CDR3 totals 14 residues.

In this sample, this clonotype turned up once. This sequence joins TRBV5-5 and TRBJ2-7; TRBD2 is a possible D gene (5 bases). Trimming removed 10 bases at V and 4 bases at J, with 12 bases between. Germline lookup yields CDR1 SGHKS and CDR2 YYEKEE (reference sequence). The CDR3 is 11 amino acids. This CDR3 reads CASGVRYEQYF. DNA for the CDR3: TGTGCCTCCGGGGTCAGATACGAGCAGTACTTC.

The sample holds a few counts of this clonotype. The chain uses TRBV6-2 or TRBV6-3 and TRBJ2-6, with 11 bases matching TRBD1. The V segment lost 5 bases and the J segment 0 bases; nucleotides outside the gene matches: 6. Germline CDR1 reads MNHEY; CDR2 reads SVGEGT. CDR3 length: 18 amino acids. The CDR3 loop reads CASSPRDRGFSGANVLTF. Written as DNA, the CDR3 is TGTGCCAGCAGTCCCCGGGACAGGGGGTTCTCTGGGGCCAACGTCCTGACTTTC.

The rearrangement uses TRBV29-1 and TRBJ2-5; D ambiguous. V lost 7 bases and J 2 bases, leaving 8 bases between the germline ends. The length of the CDR3 is 11 residues. CDR1 and CDR2 from the germline V gene are SQVTM and ANQGSEA. This CDR3 is CSGGEQETQYF. CDR3 nucleotides: TGCAGCGGAGGAGAGCAAGAGACCCAGTACTTC.

This clonotype was observed many times. The chain is built from TRBV12-3 or TRBV12-4 and TRBJ1-5; 7 positions match TRBD1. The CDR3 has 13 amino acids. V shed 6 bases and J 7 bases; nucleotides not matched to a gene: 6. The CDR3 DNA is TGTGCCAGCAGACGGGACAGCGGGCAGCCCCAGCATTTT. Translating it yields CASRRDSGQPQHF.

The CDR3 DNA is TGTGCCAGCAGTGCTCTTAGTGAGCAGTACTTC. Translated, it gives CASSALSEQYF. V gene TRBV25-1 combines with J gene TRBJ2-7, with D unresolved. Trimming took 4 bases from V and 7 from J, leaving 8 bases between them. Germline CDR1 MGHDK, CDR2 SYGVNS. This CDR3 comprises 11 residues.

The chain carries TRBV11-3 and TRBJ2-2, with TRBD2 as a possible D gene (6 bases). Trimming removed 5 bases at V and 0 bases at J, with 19 bases between. The CDR3 spans 18 residues. Germline V CDR1 and CDR2: SGHNT, YENEEA. CDR3 in DNA: TGTGCCAGCAGCCCCCGAAGGGCTAGCGCTACGAACACCGGGGAGCTGTTTTTT. Translated, it gives CASSPRRASATNTGELFF.

This clonotype was seen at least ten times. Here the CDR3 DNA reads TGTGCCAGCAGTTTACGGCAGGGGGCCTACGAGCAGTACTTC. Encoded protein: CASSLRQGAYEQYF. The V gene is TRBV12-3 or TRBV12-4, the J gene TRBJ2-7; TRBD1 matches 7 bases. V trimming: 2 bases; J trimming: 2 bases; junction bases outside the gene matches: 3. The CDR3 has 14 amino acids.

This clonotype was detected a few times. V and J are TRBV6-2 or TRBV6-3 and TRBJ2-7; D call uncertain. Germline V CDR1 and CDR2: MNHEY, SVGEGT. V was clipped by 2 bases and J by 4 bases, with 12 bases between them. This CDR3 spans 14 amino acids. The CDR3 is CASSYPMERYEQYF. The CDR3 coding sequence is TGTGCCAGCAGTTACCCCATGGAAAGATACGAGCAGTACTTC.

V gene TRBV6-2 or TRBV6-3 combines with J gene TRBJ1-1; a possible D gene is TRBD1 (5 bases). CDR1 MNHEY and CDR2 SVGEGT come from the germline V gene. The CDR3 spans 12 residues. V dropped 5 bases and J dropped 1 base, with 5 bases sitting between them. CDR3 DNA sequence: TGTGCCAGCAGTAGGGGGAACACTGAAGCTTTCTTT. Encoded protein: CASSRGNTEAFF.

This clonotype was counted between two and nine times. The chain joins TRBV5-1 to TRBJ2-7; no definite D call. This CDR3 has 13 residues. V was trimmed by 4 bases and J by 7 bases, leaving 15 bases between them. Germline values: CDR1 SGHRS, CDR2 YFSETQ. The CDR3 region is CASSQDPSGEQYF. CDR3 bases: TGCGCCAGCAGCCAGGACCCTTCCGGGGAGCAGTACTTC.

The chain combines TRBV6-1 with TRBJ2-2; D remains unclear. Germline-derived CDR1 and CDR2 are MNHNS and SASEGT. The CDR3 spans 16 residues. V dropped 3 bases and J dropped 0 bases, with 11 bases sitting between them. CDR3 loop: CASSDVRYTNTGELFF. CDR3 nucleotides: TGTGCCAGCAGTGATGTCCGATACACGAACACCGGGGAGCTGTTTTTT.

Only a few counts were recorded for this clonotype. This chain uses TRBV19 with TRBJ2-1, with a weak D call TRBD1 (6 bases). The CDR3 has 14 amino acids. Germline assignment: CDR1 LNHDA and CDR2 SQIVND (reference sequence). Trimming removed 6 bases from V and 10 bases from J, with 19 bases in between. DNA of the CDR3: TGTGCCAGTAGGGGACACGTGTCGGTCGGGGAGCAGTTCTTC. It is translated as CASRGHVSVGEQFF.

The chain carries TRBV10-3 and TRBJ2-2; 8 nucleotides line up with TRBD2. The CDR3 runs to 15 residues. Germline V lookup: CDR1 ENHRY, CDR2 SYGVKD. J lost 6 bases, V lost 0 bases, and 3 bases had no gene match. CDR3 nucleotide sequence: TGTGCCATCAGTGAGTCCCCAGCGGGAGCCGGGGAGCTGTTTTTT. Translated: CAISESPAGAGELFF.

This clonotype was found a few times. This rearrangement joins TRBV20-1 to TRBJ1-2; D not certain. The V end was cut by 6 bases, the J end by 8 bases, with 10 bases between. This CDR3 comprises 10 residues. Germline-derived CDR1 and CDR2 are DFQATT and SNEGSKA (reference sequence). The CDR3 spells CSAETWGYTF. CDR3 in DNA: TGCAGTGCAGAAACGTGGGGCTACACCTTC.

This clonotype was seen at least ten times. The chain joins TRBV7-2 to TRBJ1-5; D gene uncertain. CDR3 length: 19 residues. Deletions cut 2 bases from V and 7 bases from J, with 27 bases between. Per the germline V gene, CDR1 is SGHTA and CDR2 is FQGNSA. This CDR3 reads CASSLKRQEGFPESQPQHF. The CDR3 DNA is TGTGCCAGCAGCTTAAAGCGGCAGGAAGGTTTCCCCGAGTCCCAGCCCCAGCATTTT.

The chain combines TRBV7-2 with TRBJ2-5; D is possibly TRBD1 (6 bases). Germline V CDR1 and CDR2: SGHTA, FQGNSA. Between the trimmed V and J ends, which lost 3 bases and 4 bases, there was a span of 9 bases. The CDR3 is 13 residues long. The CDR3 here is CASSFIGGETQYF. The CDR3 region has the DNA TGTGCCAGCAGCTTTATAGGGGGAGAGACCCAGTACTTC.

This clonotype has only a few counts. The chain is built from TRBV7-9 and TRBJ1-1; D remains ambiguous. V lost 2 bases and J 0 bases, leaving 7 bases between the germline ends. The CDR3 contains 14 residues. Per the germline V gene, CDR1 is SEHNR and CDR2 is FQNEAQ (reference sequence). This chain's CDR3 is CASSLPRMNTEAFF. The DNA of the CDR3 is TGTGCCAGCAGCTTACCGCGAATGAACACTGAAGCTTTCTTT.

At least ten counts were recorded for this clonotype. The rearrangement joins TRBV2 to TRBJ1-1, with D unclear. CDR1 SNHLY and CDR2 FYNNEI come from the germline V gene. The CDR3 runs 13 residues. V lost 7 bases to trimming and J lost 1 base, with 10 bases between them. The CDR3 loop reads CASNTLSNTEAFF. The CDR3 bases are TGTGCCAGCAATACGCTCTCGAACACTGAAGCTTTCTTT. Variable domain in full (rest from reference TRBV2 and TRBJ1-1): EPEVTQTPSHQVTQMGQEVILRCVPISNHLYFYWYRQILGQKVEFLVSFYNNEISEKSEIFDDQFSVERPDGSNFTLKIRSTKLEDSAMYFCASNTLSNTEAFFGQGTRLTVV.

The chain is built from TRBV20-1 and TRBJ2-7; 12 bases are shared with TRBD2. The CDR3 consists of 14 residues. CDR1 is DFQATT, CDR2 SNEGSKA, per germline (reference sequence). V lost 6 bases, J lost 6 bases, and 9 bases stayed unmatched. DNA of the CDR3: TGCAGTGCAGGACTAGCGGGAAATTGGGTCGAGCAGTACTTC. Protein: CSAGLAGNWVEQYF.

The genes are TRBV29-1 and TRBJ1-1; D is unresolved. Germline values: CDR1 SQVTM, CDR2 ANQGSEA. Trimming stripped 3 bases from V and 0 bases from J, with 5 bases between. This CDR3 is built from 12 residues. CDR3 nucleotide sequence: TGCAGCGTTGAGGATTTGAACACTGAAGCTTTCTTT. Translated, it gives CSVEDLNTEAFF. Using reference TRBV29-1 and TRBJ1-1 for the parts outside the CDR3, the full variable domain is SAVISQKPSRDICQRGTSLTIQCQVDSQVTMMFWYRQQPGQSLTLIATANQGSEATYESGFVIDKFPISRPNLTFSTLTVSNMSPEDSSIYLCSVEDLNTEAFFGQGTRLTVV.

The sample holds a few counts of this clonotype. The V call is TRBV10-2, the J call TRBJ1-1; D not resolved. CDR3 length: 13 residues. Germline V gives CDR1 WSHSY, CDR2 SAAADI. Deletions cut 2 bases from V and 12 bases from J, with 16 bases between. The CDR3 bases are TGCGCCAGCAGTGAGAGGAGGGAGGCCCTTACTTTCTTT. Amino acid sequence: CASSERREALTFF.

J is TRBJ2-1 and V is TRBV5-1; D is perhaps TRBD1 (6 bases). Trimming shortened V by 3 bases and J by 1 base, and 11 bases separated the two germline ends. CDR1 and CDR2 from the germline V gene are SGHRS and YFSETQ. The length of the CDR3 is 15 residues. This chain's CDR3 is CASSSTGPSYNEQFF. The CDR3 DNA is TGCGCCAGCAGCTCTACAGGGCCTTCCTACAATGAGCAGTTCTTC.